One and the same sample provided the 9 T cell receptor beta chains below, sequenced in a study of blood T cell repertoires in COVID-19. Profiling relied on immunoSEQ multiplex PCR, and the TCRdb table lists in-frame clones only, not all of them. The data contain some 170,000 clones, around 76% of them seen just once; the ten biggest clones take up around 8%. Source material: peripheral blood. These TCRs come from a woman between 70 and 85 years old with acute or convalescent COVID-19.

The V and J genes are TRBV27 and TRBJ2-6; TRBD1 aligns across 8 bases. In germline, CDR1 is MNHEY, CDR2 SMNVEV (reference sequence). V trimming: 5 bases; J trimming: 0 bases; junction bases outside the gene matches: 6. The CDR3 is 17 amino acids. As DNA, the CDR3 is TGTGCCAGCAGTCCTGGACAGGGACGCTCTGGGGCCAACGTCCTGACTTTC. Protein sequence: CASSPGQGRSGANVLTF.

V usage is TRBV6-6 and J usage is TRBJ1-1; D ambiguous. This CDR3 region has 13 residues. The ends were cut back, 6 bases at V and 1 base at J, with 9 bases in the middle. CDR1 is MNHNY and CDR2 is SVGAGI in the germline V gene (reference sequence). CDR3 amino acids: CASSESWNTEAFF. In nucleotides, the CDR3 is TGTGCCAGCAGCGAGAGTTGGAACACTGAAGCTTTCTTT.

V and J are TRBV7-2 and TRBJ1-6; TRBD1 aligns across 8 bases. There are 15 residues in the CDR3. Germline V CDR1 and CDR2: SGHTA, FQGNSA. Germline trimming cut 5 bases from V and 5 bases from J; bases unmatched to any gene: 5. The CDR3 bases are TGTGCCAGCAGCGGACAGGGAGCGAATAATTCACCCCTCCACTTT. Protein: CASSGQGANNSPLHF.

The CDR3 protein is CASSQSLHESGQEKLFF. The CDR3 nucleotides read TGCGCCAGCAGCCAGTCCCTCCATGAATCCGGACAGGAAAAACTGTTTTTT. The chain employs TRBV4-3 and TRBJ1-4, with D possibly TRBD1 on 6 matching bases. Germline-derived CDR1 and CDR2 are LGHNA and YSLEER. The CDR3 covers 17 residues. V lost 3 bases and J 8 bases, leaving 22 bases between the germline ends.

The chain couples TRBV5-1 to TRBJ2-2, with TRBD1 matching over 11 bases. V was pared by 6 bases and J by 6 bases, with 22 bases of the junction left unmatched. In germline, CDR1 is SGHRS, CDR2 YFSETQ. The CDR3 is made up of 20 amino acids. The CDR3, as DNA: TGCGCCAGCACCCGGGCGGGACAGGGGGTGTTCGGCCCGGGGCCCGGGGAGCTGTTTTTT. This sequence encodes CASTRAGQGVFGPGPGELFF.

This chain connects TRBV21-1 to TRBJ2-1; the table's D call, TRBD2, was not checked against the DNA. TRBV21-1 is marked as a pseudogene. CDR3 size: 18 residues. CDR3 amino acids: CASNPTHLCQREFTEQFF. The CDR3 bases are TGTGCCAGCAATCCTACCCACCTTTGCCAGCGGGAGTTCACTGAGCAGTTCTTC.

The rearrangement links TRBV18 to TRBJ1-3; no clear D. V gave up 2 bases and J gave up 2 bases, with 13 bases separating them. This CDR3 comprises 16 residues. CDR1 is KGHSH, CDR2 LQKENI, per germline. The CDR3 protein is CASSPDGIRAGNTIYF. CDR3 sequence (DNA): TGTGCCAGCTCACCAGACGGGATTCGGGCTGGAAACACCATATATTTT.

This clone was seen many times. The V and J genes are TRBV5-1 and TRBJ2-5; D is perhaps TRBD1 (6 bases). CDR3 length equals 15 residues. Deletions cut 3 bases from V and 1 base from J, with 13 bases between. Germline-derived CDR1 and CDR2 are SGHRS and YFSETQ. As DNA, the CDR3 is TGCGCCAGCAGCTCCTCCGGGACATCCCAAGAGACCCAGTACTTC. Encoded protein: CASSSSGTSQETQYF.

The genes are TRBV29-1 and TRBJ1-3; perhaps TRBD1 as D (5 bases). V lost 6 bases, J lost 3 bases, and 18 bases lay in between. CDR3 size: 15 residues. Germline V gives CDR1 SQVTM, CDR2 ANQGSEA. The CDR3 protein is CSVGGTRGYGNTIYF. The CDR3, as DNA: TGCAGCGTCGGGGGGACGCGGGGTTATGGAAACACCATATATTTT.